This section outlines one T cell receptor beta chain sequence together with its context. The antigen is undetermined. Treatment denoted: approximately 9-day PBMC culture with coronavirus spike peptide pools or control peptides (ViraFEST assay). The source of the sample is a study of vaccination and CD4 T cells after COVID-19. Overall study: Each person enrolled got two BNT162b2 or mRNA-1273 vaccine doses. Diagnosis preceded the drawing of post-COVID samples by a median about 98 days (range 35 to 161). The authors gave control cultures a CEFX pool, an HIV-1 Nef pool, or no peptide.

Cultured CD4+ T cells had their DNA profiled by the Oncomine TCR Beta short-read assay. Each CDR3 protein gets one entry after TCRdb re-called the PCR reads with MiXCR. The table shows 10,000 or so distinct CDR3 sequences, with around half occurring only once. The source is a human donor who had recovered from COVID-19. The source material was CD4+ T cells from blood, cultured in vitro.

CDR3 DNA: TGCGCCAGCAGCCAAGCGATTGGGGTCGGGGATGAAAAACTGTTTTTT. Protein: CASSQAIGVGDEKLFF. The chain employs TRBV4-3 and TRBJ1-4; D is undetermined. This CDR3 spans 16 amino acids. Germline V gene sequence: CDR1 LGHNA, CDR2 YSLEER. The V gene lost 1 base and the J gene lost 6 bases, with 15 bases spanning the gap.